This TCR beta chain was retrieved from a study of blood T cell repertoires in COVID-19. Participants, roughly 18 to 90 years old, spanned about two dozen US areas. Trimming removed 2 bases from V and 3 bases from J, with 11 bases in between. The length of the CDR3 is 14 residues. Germline lookup yields CDR1 MNHEY and CDR2 SVGEGT. Method: immunoSEQ multiplex PCR; TCRdb's copy keeps in-frame clones and lacks some. The sample gives 150,000 or so clones, more than 75% of which show up once; 1% to 1.5% is in the top ten. V and J are TRBV6-2 or TRBV6-3 and TRBJ2-7; D is perhaps TRBD1 (5 bases). The TCR was taken from a woman younger than 45 with acute COVID-19. The sequenced material came from PBMCs or T cells enriched from blood (not recorded which). CDR3 DNA: TGTGCCAGCAGTTACGGGGCAGATGGCTACGAGCAGTACTTC. This gives the protein CASSYGADGYEQYF.